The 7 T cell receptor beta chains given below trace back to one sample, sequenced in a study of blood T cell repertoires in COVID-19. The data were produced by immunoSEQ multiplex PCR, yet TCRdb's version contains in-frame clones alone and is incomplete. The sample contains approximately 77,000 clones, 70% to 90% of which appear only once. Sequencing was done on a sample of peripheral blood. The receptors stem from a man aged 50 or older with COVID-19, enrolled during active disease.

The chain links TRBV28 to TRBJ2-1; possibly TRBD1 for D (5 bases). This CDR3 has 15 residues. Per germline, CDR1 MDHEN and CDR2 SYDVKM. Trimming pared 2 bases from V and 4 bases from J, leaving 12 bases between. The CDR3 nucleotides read TGTGCCAGCAGTTTAAGGGGCCTCCTATACAATGAGCAGTTCTTC. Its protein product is CASSLRGLLYNEQFF.

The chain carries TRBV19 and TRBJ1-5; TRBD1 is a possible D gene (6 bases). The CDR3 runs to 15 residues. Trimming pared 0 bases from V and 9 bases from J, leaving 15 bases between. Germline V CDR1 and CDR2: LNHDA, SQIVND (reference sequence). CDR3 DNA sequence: TGTGCCAGTAGTATAGAAAAAACAGGGAGTCGGCCCCAGCATTTT. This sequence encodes CASSIEKTGSRPQHF. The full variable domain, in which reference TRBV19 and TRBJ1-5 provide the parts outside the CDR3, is DGGITQSPKYLFRKEGQNVTLSCEQNLNHDAMYWYRQDPGQGLRLIYYSQIVNDFQKGDIAEGYSVSREKKESFPLTVTSAQKNPTAFYLCASSIEKTGSRPQHFGDGTRLSIL.

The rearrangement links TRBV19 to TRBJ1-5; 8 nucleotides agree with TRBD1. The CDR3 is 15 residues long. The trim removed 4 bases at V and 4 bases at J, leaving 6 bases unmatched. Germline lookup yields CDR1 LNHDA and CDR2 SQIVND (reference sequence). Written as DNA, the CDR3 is TGTGCCAGTAGTACCGAGGGACAGGCGAATCAGCCCCAGCATTTT. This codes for CASSTEGQANQPQHF.

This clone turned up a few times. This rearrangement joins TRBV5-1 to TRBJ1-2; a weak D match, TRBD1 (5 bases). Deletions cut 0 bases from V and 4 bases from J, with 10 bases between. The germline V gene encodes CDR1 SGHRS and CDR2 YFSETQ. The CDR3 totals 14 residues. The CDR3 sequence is CASSLGGGSYGYTF. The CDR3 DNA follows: TGCGCCAGCAGCTTGGGGGGCGGCAGCTATGGCTACACCTTC.

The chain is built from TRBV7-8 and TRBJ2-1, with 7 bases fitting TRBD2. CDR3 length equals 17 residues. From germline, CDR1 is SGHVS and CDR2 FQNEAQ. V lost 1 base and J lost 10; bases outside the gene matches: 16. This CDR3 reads CASSLEFAGAMTREQFF. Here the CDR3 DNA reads TGTGCCAGCAGCTTAGAATTCGCGGGAGCTATGACTAGGGAGCAGTTCTTC.

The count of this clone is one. DNA for the CDR3: TGTGCCAGCAGCTCAGGACAGGGGGCGCACAATGAGCAGTTCTTC. It yields the protein CASSSGQGAHNEQFF. The rearrangement links TRBV7-6 to TRBJ2-1; 11 bases line up with TRBD1. This CDR3 spans 15 amino acids. Trimming cost V 4 bases and J 5 bases; bases outside gene matches: 4. Germline-derived CDR1 and CDR2 are SGHVS and FNYEAQ. The variable domain in full, completed from reference TRBV7-6 and TRBJ2-1, reads GAGVSQSPRYKVTKRGQDVALRCDPISGHVSLYWYRQALGQGPEFLTYFNYEAQQDKSGLPNDRFSAERPEGSISTLTIQRTEQRDSAMYRCASSSGQGAHNEQFFGPGTRLTVL.

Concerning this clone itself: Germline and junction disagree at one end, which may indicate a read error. This CDR3 is CRVRGAGAGNQPQHF. As DNA, the CDR3 is TGCCGCGTTCGGGGGGCGGGGGCCGGCAATCAGCCCCAGCATTTT. This chain connects TRBV29-1 to TRBJ1-5; possibly TRBD1 for D (6 bases). The CDR3 is 15 amino acids. Germline values: CDR1 SQVTM, CDR2 ANQGSEA. The variable domain in full, with the rest retrieved from reference TRBV29-1 and TRBJ1-5, is SAVISQKPSRDICQRGTSLTIQCQVDSQVTMMFWYRQQPGQSLTLIATANQGSEATYESGFVIDKFPISRPNLTFSTLTVSNMSPEDSSIYLCRVRGAGAGNQPQHFGDGTRLSIL.